This TCR beta chain originates from a study of shared clonotypes between healthy human individuals (dated by TCRdb to 2018 to 2021). Concerning the study at large: The cohort comprised a couple of women and three men aged 18 to 49 years. For each donor, three plates each were used for CD4 naive and CD4 memory, two plates were used for CD8 naive, and one plate was used for CD8 memory. To estimate repertoire size and how much clonotype sharing occurs between individuals, the study deeply sequenced the blood TCR repertoires of about 5 healthy adults. Libraries were prepared and TCR repertoires were sequenced by different laboratories using diverse techniques, in order to increase sequencing depth and limit assay-specific biases. Leukapheresis yielded between about 0.85 and 10 billion PBMCs per donor.

The donors were healthy, HIV-negative adults who had no recently reported acute infections or vaccinations. All donors were Caucasian adults living in Nashville, Tennessee, USA. CD4+ T cells were enriched by magnetic negative selection; naive cells were then positively selected on CD45RA, and the negative fraction formed the memory subset. Blood was obtained by leukapheresis, after which PBMCs were separated by Ficoll-Histopaque density gradient centrifugation and cryopreserved in liquid nitrogen vapor phase. Purity and quantity of every magnetically sorted T cell population were checked by analytical flow cytometry. Each sorted fraction had its genomic DNA isolated and then quantified by UV absorbance on a Nanodrop 2000c. The paper's findings and limits, for the study overall: Rarefaction of sorted-subset datasets indicated incomplete sequencing despite the large sequencing depth. Pairwise subsampling indicated that sequencing depth was expected to affect the degree of clonotype sharing among donors. Estimated clonotype richness was generally larger for naive than for memory subsets. Across a few donors, approximately 4.6% of naive CD4, approximately 3.6% of naive CD8, 2% to 2.5% of memory CD4, and about 0.4% of memory CD8 clonotypes were shared. Sampling was restricted to blood, and TCR repertoires in tissue are likely to differ from TCR repertoires in blood. Clonotypes shared by all four sorted-subset donors showed higher generation probabilities than non-shared clonotypes. The small number of donors limited the genetic and exposure-history diversity represented.

V loses 3 bases of germline sequence and J loses 3 bases, and the interval between the two ends is 13 bases. Reading from cysteine to phenylalanine, the CDR3 counts 14 amino acids. CDR3 DNA only is kept here, 42 bases in frame from base 1. Sequences SGHRS (CDR1) and YFSETQ (CDR2) are obtained from the germline V gene. TCR CDR3 regions were amplified from genomic DNA by multiplex PCR using the deep immunoSEQ assay. For each cell subset, the extracted genomic DNA was distributed evenly across all wells of several immunoSEQ 96-well plates, and each plate served as one replicate. For sorted subsets, 200 ng of genomic DNA, equivalent to 25,000 to 35,000 T cell genomes, went into each replicate PCR. The purified libraries were quantified using a Qubit 3.0 fluorometer, sized with a Bioanalyzer 2100, and then quantified again using the KAPA Library Quantification kit. Every immunoSEQ 96-well plate was sequenced on a dedicated single-read 150-cycle Illumina NextSeq 550 flow cell. The original pipeline was this. Because only junctional sequences without quality scores were contained in the immunoSEQ output, filtering matching that applied to full-length reads could not be performed. To assign V/J genes and CDR3, sequences were annotated using PyIR, a Python wrapper for IgBLAST v1.9, with IMGT germline references. Reads were removed for weak V/J assignments (E-value above 1e-6), missing CDR3, stop codons, out-of-frame junctions, or ambiguous translated residues. V3J clonotypes were defined as sequences sharing the same inferred V gene, J gene, and CDR3 amino acid sequence. Percentage overlap between repertoires was computed as shared unique clonotypes divided by the size of the smaller repertoire. Three approaches were used to assess repertoire richness: RTK rarefaction, the Chao1 estimator, and Recon v2.1 estimates of unobserved clonotypes. Generation probabilities for all TCRbeta clonotypes obtained by the gDNA method from a handful of donors were computed using OLGA. Sourced from immuneACCESS, this table was stored by TCRdb with only in-frame sequences that have V and J called. A share of the clones is absent; for the studies checked, an unresolved V gene accounts for under half, and the remainder has no known explanation. That table furnishes V, J and clone size, whereas the DNA furnished D and trimming. The sample yields roughly 2.2 million clones; 90% to 95% were counted once. The ten most abundant clones make up about 0.39% of the sample.

About this clone: No antigen is known for it. No much larger clonotype is one base removed from it; base qualities were not supplied.

The sequence was obtained from a man younger than 35 in good health. Some clones in this sample may be carry-over from other donors' samples. The sequence is built from TRBV5-1 and TRBJ2-7, with TRBD2 as a weak D call on 6 bases. Sequencing used naive CD4+ T cells from PBMCs. Explained via the paper, the cell subset or site label denotes: CD45RA+ positively selected. Read as DNA, the sequence is TGCGCCAGCAGCTGGCACACCGGGAGCTACGAGCAGTACTTC. This yields the protein CASSWHTGSYEQYF. Outside the CDR3, residues come from the reference TRBV5-1 and TRBJ2-7 proteins, so the full variable domain is: KAGVTQTPRYLIKTRGQQVTLSCSPISGHRSVSWYQQTPGQGLQFLFEYFSETQRNKGNFPGRFSGRQFSNSRSEMNVSTLELGDSALYLCASSWHTGSYEQYFGPGTRLTVT.